Listed here are 14 T cell receptor beta chains from one sample, sequenced in a study of spatial heterogeneity in lung cancer. The sample's time point: blood at routine non-recurrence follow-up after resection. TCRdb reanalysed the 5' RACE reads using MiXCR and keeps one entry per CDR3 protein. The sample contains some 1,700 distinct CDR3 sequences, about 19% of which appear only once. This sample comprised PBMCs, obtained at follow-up. The receptors were gathered from a male donor with early-stage non-small cell lung cancer.

In its sample, this clonotype was seen many times. The J gene is TRBJ1-1, the V gene TRBV6-5, with 7 bases that match TRBD1. V lost 0 bases to trimming and J lost 6 bases; unmatched junction nucleotides: 10. The CDR3 has 16 amino acids. CDR1 MNHEY and CDR2 SVGAGI come from the germline V gene. CDR3 protein: CASSYSGPTGLAEAFF. CDR3 nucleotide sequence: TGTGCCAGCAGTTACTCAGGACCGACAGGGTTGGCTGAAGCTTTCTTT.

V is TRBV27 and J is TRBJ2-2, with a weak D call TRBD1 (6 bases). Germline lookup yields CDR1 MNHEY and CDR2 SMNVEV (reference sequence). This CDR3 has 14 residues. Trimming shortened V by 6 bases and J by 1 base, and 9 bases separated the two germline ends. The CDR3 nucleotides are TGTGCCAGCAGCTCGGGACAGAACACCGGGGAGCTGTTTTTT. Translated, it gives CASSSGQNTGELFF.

This chain connects TRBV18 to TRBJ2-2; a weak D match, TRBD1 (6 bases). Trimming cost V 8 bases and J 7 bases, with 17 bases left between them. The CDR3 runs 14 residues. From germline, CDR1 is KGHSH and CDR2 LQKENI. CDR3 residues: CASRLGGTDGELFF. DNA of the CDR3: TGTGCCAGCCGTCTAGGGGGAACCGACGGGGAGCTGTTTTTT.

There are a few counts of this clonotype. Mismatch with germline at one junction end may stem from a read error. The chain joins TRBV7-2 to TRBJ2-3, with TRBD2 matching 8 bases. The CDR3 length is 15 residues. Looked up from germline, CDR1 is SGHTA and CDR2 is FQGNSA. DNA of the CDR3: TGTGCCAACAGCCCTGTGACCGGGGGGGCAGATACGCAGTATTTT. Protein sequence: CANSPVTGGADTQYF.

This clonotype was counted at least ten times. The chain couples TRBV29-1 to TRBJ2-1; 10 bases map to TRBD2. The germline V gene encodes CDR1 SQVTM and CDR2 ANQGSEA. V dropped 3 bases and J dropped 4; count of bases not matched to a gene: 12. The length of the CDR3 is 17 residues. The CDR3 spells CSVEGLAGASRYNEQFF. CDR3 coding DNA: TGCAGCGTTGAGGGGCTAGCGGGAGCGTCGAGGTACAATGAGCAGTTCTTC.

This clonotype is labeled medium-sized. The rearrangement uses TRBV11-2 and TRBJ2-3; no clear D. Per the germline V gene, CDR1 is SGHAT and CDR2 is FQNNGV. With 5 bases removed from V and 1 base from J, the gap between germline ends came to 13 bases. The CDR3 extends over 15 amino acids. CDR3 protein: CASSRAITGTDTQYF. CDR3 coding DNA: TGTGCCAGCAGCCGAGCCATCACAGGCACAGATACGCAGTATTTT. Complete variable domain (other parts from reference TRBV11-2 and TRBJ2-3): EAGVAQSPRYKIIEKRQSVAFWCNPISGHATLYWYQQILGQGPKLLIQFQNNGVVDDSQLPKDRFSAERLKGVDSTLKIQPAKLEDSAVYLCASSRAITGTDTQYFGPGTRLTVL.

The chain uses TRBV7-2 and TRBJ2-3, with 7 bases aligning to TRBD2. The length of the CDR3 is 15 residues. Germline values: CDR1 SGHTA, CDR2 FQGNSA. Trimming at V came to 5 bases and at J to 1 base, leaving 6 bases not matched to a gene. This chain's CDR3 is CASSPRSGGTDTQYF. CDR3 bases: TGTGCCAGCAGCCCACGGAGCGGGGGCACAGATACGCAGTATTTT.

This clonotype occurred many times. This rearrangement joins TRBV15 to TRBJ2-5, with 7 positions matching TRBD1. Trimming at V came to 3 bases and at J to 2 bases, leaving 3 bases not matched to a gene. There are 14 residues in the CDR3. CDR1 LNHNV and CDR2 YYDKDF come from the germline V gene (reference sequence). The CDR3 here is CATSSGRGQETQYF. The CDR3 region has the DNA TGTGCCACCAGCAGCGGCAGGGGGCAAGAGACCCAGTACTTC.

CDR3 amino acids: CASGLQGTANQPQHF. DNA for the CDR3: TGTGCCAGCGGATTACAGGGTACCGCCAATCAGCCCCAGCATTTT. This chain connects TRBV27 to TRBJ1-5; TRBD1 is a possible D gene (6 bases). Looked up from germline, CDR1 is MNHEY and CDR2 is SMNVEV (reference sequence). This CDR3 has 15 residues. V lost 8 bases and J lost 3, with 17 bases in between.

The gene calls are TRBV12-3 or TRBV12-4 and TRBJ1-1; 9 positions match TRBD1. The CDR3 is made up of 13 amino acids. V was pared by 6 bases and J by 5 bases, with 4 bases of the junction left unmatched. The CDR3 sequence: CASRPQGATEAFF. DNA of the CDR3: TGTGCCAGCAGACCACAGGGGGCGACTGAAGCTTTCTTT.

This clonotype counts as medium-sized (0.01 to 0.1%). This chain links TRBV4-1 with TRBJ1-2, with D uncertain. The CDR3 loop spans 20 amino acids. Looked up from germline, CDR1 is MGHRA and CDR2 is YSYEKL. The V gene lost 0 bases and the J gene lost 3 bases, with 26 bases spanning the gap. CDR3 sequence reads: CASSQDHYGDPRNPHYGYTF. CDR3 DNA sequence: TGCGCCAGCAGCCAAGATCATTACGGCGATCCCAGAAATCCCCACTATGGCTACACCTTC.

The V gene is TRBV3-1, the J gene TRBJ2-1; 8 bases map to TRBD2. V was pared by 0 bases and J by 11 bases, with 9 bases of the junction left unmatched. CDR3 size: 15 residues. CDR1 LGHDT and CDR2 YNNKEL come from the germline V gene (reference sequence). In DNA form, the CDR3 reads TGTGCCAGCAGCCAAGATGCTAGCGGGCTCTCACAGCAGTTCTTC. It translates to CASSQDASGLSQQFF.

By share, this clonotype counts as medium-sized. The chain links TRBV20-1 to TRBJ2-5; 8 nucleotides line up with TRBD1. The germline V gene has CDR1 DFQATT and CDR2 SNEGSKA (reference sequence). Germline trimming cut 7 bases from V and 5 bases from J; bases unmatched to any gene: 6. This CDR3 contains 12 residues. The CDR3 coding sequence is TGCAGTGTCAAGACAGGGGTGGAGACCCAGTACTTC. Amino acid sequence: CSVKTGVETQYF.

This clonotype is medium-sized (0.01 to 0.1%). The chain is built from TRBV23-1 and TRBJ2-7; 8 nucleotides line up with TRBD1. TRBV23-1 is identified as an open reading frame with a role that is uncertain. Trimming took 0 bases from V and 6 from J; bases not matched to a gene: 10. This CDR3 region has 16 residues. The CDR3 sequence is CASSQSETGDPREQYF. The CDR3 DNA reads as TGCGCCAGCAGTCAATCGGAGACAGGGGACCCCCGCGAGCAGTACTTC.